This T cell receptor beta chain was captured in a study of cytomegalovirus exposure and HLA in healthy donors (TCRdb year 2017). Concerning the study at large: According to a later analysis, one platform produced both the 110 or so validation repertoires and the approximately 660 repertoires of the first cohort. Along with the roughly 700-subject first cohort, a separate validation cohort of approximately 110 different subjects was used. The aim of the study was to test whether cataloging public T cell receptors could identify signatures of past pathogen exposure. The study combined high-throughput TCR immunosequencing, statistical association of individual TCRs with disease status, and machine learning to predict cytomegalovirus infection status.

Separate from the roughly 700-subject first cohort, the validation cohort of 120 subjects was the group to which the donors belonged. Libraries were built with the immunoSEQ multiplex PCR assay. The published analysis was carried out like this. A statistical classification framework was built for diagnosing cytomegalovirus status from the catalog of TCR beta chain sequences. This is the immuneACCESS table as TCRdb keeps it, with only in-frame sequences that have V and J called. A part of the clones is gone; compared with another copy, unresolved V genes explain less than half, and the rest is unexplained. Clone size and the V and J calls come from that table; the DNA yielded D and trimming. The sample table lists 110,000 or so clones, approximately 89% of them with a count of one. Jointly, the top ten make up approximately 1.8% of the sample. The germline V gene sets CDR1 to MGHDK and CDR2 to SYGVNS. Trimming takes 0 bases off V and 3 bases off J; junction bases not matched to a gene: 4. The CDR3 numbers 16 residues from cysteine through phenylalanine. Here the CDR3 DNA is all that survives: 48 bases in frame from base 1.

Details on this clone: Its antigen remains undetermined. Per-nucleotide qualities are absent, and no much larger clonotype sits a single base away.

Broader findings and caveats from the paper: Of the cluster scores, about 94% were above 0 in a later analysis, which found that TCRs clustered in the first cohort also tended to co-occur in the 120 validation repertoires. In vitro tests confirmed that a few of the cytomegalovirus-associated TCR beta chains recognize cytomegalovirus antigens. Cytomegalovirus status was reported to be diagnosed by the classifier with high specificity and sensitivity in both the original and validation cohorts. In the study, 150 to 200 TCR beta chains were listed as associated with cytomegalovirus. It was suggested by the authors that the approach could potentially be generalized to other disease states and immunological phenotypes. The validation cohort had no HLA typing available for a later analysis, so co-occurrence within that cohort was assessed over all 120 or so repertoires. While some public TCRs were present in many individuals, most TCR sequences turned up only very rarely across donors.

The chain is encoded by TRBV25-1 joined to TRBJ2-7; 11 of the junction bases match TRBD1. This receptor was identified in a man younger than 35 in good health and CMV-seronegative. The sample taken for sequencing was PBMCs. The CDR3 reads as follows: CASSEYGTGGFYEQYF. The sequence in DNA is TGTGCCAGCAGTGAATACGGGACAGGGGGTTTCTACGAGCAGTACTTC.